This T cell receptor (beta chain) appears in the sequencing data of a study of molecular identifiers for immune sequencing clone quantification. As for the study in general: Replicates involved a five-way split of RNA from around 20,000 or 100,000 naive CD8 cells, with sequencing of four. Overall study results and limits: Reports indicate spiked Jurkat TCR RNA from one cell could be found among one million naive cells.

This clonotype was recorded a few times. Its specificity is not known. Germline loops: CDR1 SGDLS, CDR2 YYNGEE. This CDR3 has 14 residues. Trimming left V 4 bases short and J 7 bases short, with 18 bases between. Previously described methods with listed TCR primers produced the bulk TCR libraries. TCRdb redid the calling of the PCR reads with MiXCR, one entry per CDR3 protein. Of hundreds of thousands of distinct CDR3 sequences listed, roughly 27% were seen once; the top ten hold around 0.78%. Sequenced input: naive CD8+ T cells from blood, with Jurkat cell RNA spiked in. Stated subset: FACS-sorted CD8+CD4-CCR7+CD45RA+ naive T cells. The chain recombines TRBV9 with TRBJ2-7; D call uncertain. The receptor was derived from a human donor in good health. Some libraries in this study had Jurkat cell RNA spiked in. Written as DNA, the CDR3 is TGTGCCAGCAGCTCCCACGGCGAAGGGTGGGAGCAGTACTTC. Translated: CASSSHGEGWEQYF.